This TCR beta chain is drawn from a study of shared clonotypes between healthy human individuals. Study-level points and caveats: Clonotype sharing across a few donors was observed for around 4.5% of naive CD4 clonotypes.

The repertoire was sequenced with immunoSEQ multiplex PCR; TCRdb's copy has only in-frame clones and lacks some. This table holds fewer than 850,000 clones, 90% to 97% found once. It was CD45RO-negative cells, positively selected for CCR7, that made up naive CD8 cells, with terminally differentiated effector memory CD45RA+ cells excluded. This clone has a single count. The antigen is unknown. The CDR3 extends over 13 amino acids. Germline CDR1 is MNHNS and CDR2 is SASEGT. V lost 5 bases, J lost 0 bases, and 1 base stayed unmatched. The receptor was derived from a man in his thirties or forties in good health. Sequences were obtained from naive CD8+ T cells sorted from blood. The chain couples TRBV6-1 to TRBJ2-7, with TRBD1 identical over 7 bases. Here the CDR3 DNA reads TGTGCCAGCAGTTGGGACAGCTCCTACGAGCAGTACTTC. Translation: CASSWDSSYEQYF.